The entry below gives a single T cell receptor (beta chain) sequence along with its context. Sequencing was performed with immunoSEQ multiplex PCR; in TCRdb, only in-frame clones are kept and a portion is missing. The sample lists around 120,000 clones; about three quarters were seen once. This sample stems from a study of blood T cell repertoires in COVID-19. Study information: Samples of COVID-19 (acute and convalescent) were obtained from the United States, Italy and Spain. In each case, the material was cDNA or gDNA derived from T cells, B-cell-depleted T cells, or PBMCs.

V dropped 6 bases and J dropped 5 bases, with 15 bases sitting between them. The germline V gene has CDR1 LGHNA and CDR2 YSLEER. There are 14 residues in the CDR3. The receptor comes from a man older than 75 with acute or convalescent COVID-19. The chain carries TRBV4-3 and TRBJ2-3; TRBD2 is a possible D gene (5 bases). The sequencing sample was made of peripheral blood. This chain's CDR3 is CASSRIRGGDTQYF. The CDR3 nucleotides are TGCGCCAGCAGTAGGATTCGGGGTGGAGATACGCAGTATTTT.